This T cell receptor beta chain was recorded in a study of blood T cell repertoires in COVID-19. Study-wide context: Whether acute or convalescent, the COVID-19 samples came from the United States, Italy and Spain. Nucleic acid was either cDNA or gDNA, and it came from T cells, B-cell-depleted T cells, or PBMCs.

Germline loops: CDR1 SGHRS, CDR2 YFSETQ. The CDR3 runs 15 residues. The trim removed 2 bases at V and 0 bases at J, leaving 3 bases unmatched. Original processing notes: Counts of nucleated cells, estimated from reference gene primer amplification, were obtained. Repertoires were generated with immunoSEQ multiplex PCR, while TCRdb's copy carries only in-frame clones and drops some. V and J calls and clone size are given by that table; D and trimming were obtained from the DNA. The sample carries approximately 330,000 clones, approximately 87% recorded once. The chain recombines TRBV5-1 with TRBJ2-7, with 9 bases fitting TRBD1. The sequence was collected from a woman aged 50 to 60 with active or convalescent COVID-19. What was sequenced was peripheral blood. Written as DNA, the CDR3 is TGCGCCAGCAGCTTACAGGGGGCGTCCTCCTACGAGCAGTACTTC. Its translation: CASSLQGASSYEQYF.